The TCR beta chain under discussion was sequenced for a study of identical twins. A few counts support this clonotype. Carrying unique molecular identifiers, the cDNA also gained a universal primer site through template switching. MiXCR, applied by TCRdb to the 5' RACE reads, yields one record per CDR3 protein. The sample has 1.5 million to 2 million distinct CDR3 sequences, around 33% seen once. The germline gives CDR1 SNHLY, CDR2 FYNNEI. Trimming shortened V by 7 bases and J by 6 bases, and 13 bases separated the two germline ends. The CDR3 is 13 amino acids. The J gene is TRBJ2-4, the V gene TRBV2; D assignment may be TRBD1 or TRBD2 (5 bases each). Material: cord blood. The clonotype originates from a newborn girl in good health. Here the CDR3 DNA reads TGTGCCAGCACCCCCGGGGCGGCAAACATTCAGTACTTC. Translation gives CASTPGAANIQYF.